The clone carrying this T cell receptor beta chain was picked up a small number of times. The antigen remains unidentified. One entry per CDR3 protein results from TCRdb running MiXCR on the reads. This sample has just under 500,000 distinct CDR3 sequences, with 30% to 40% found just once. This sample is drawn from a study of T cell repertoires in cytomegalovirus infection. The overall study: Signatures in public TCR beta sequences pointed to both CMV infection and matching HLA type.

The CDR3 is 15 amino acids. V dropped 7 bases and J dropped 2 bases, with 12 bases sitting between them. Per the germline V gene, CDR1 is MNHEY and CDR2 is SMNVEV (reference sequence). Study-level points and caveats: CMV-specific HLA-C-restricted TCR beta clonotypes dominated the ex vivo response.

The TCR sequence derives from a human donor in good health (CMV status not recorded). Some clones in this sample may be carry-over from other donors' samples. Sequencing was performed on cultured PBMCs, taken from culture after CMV antigen stimulation. The rearrangement uses TRBV27 and TRBJ2-6; D gene ambiguous. The CDR3 nucleotides read TGTGCCAGCACCCGTGGGGTTACTGGGGCCAACGTCCTGACTTTC. This codes for CASTRGVTGANVLTF.